This T cell receptor (beta chain) was documented in a study of read filtering for tumor transcriptome and immune sequencing. Study as a whole: The cohort had more than 16 men and over twelve women aged roughly 47 to 85, mean roughly 71 years.

Germline loops: CDR1 SQVTM, CDR2 ANQGSEA. This CDR3 region has 15 residues. Comments on this clonotype: Its matching antigen is unknown. Being one base from a much bigger clone, this may be a read error.

Notes on the study in general: Correlation between methods rose after single-read clonotypes were removed. Single-read clonotypes: 80% to 90% of IR-seq clonotypes (about 3.5% of reads), 74.6% of RNA-seq clonotypes (less than 50% of reads).

From around 0.4 ug of RNA, a library with molecular barcoded alpha/delta and beta/gamma adaptors was made. MiXCR, applied by TCRdb to the reads, yields one record per CDR3 protein. The sample lists approximately 150,000 distinct CDR3 sequences, roughly an eighth occurring once. Sequencing input: a population of CD138-negative cells sorted from bone marrow. The chain recombines TRBV29-1 with TRBJ2-1; 8 bases line up with TRBD2. The TCR originated in a donor at least 40 years old with multiple myeloma. The CDR3 here is CSAMRAGVAYKEQFF. The CDR3 bases are TGCAGCGCAATGAGAGCGGGAGTGGCCTACAAGGAGCAGTTCTTC.